This TCR beta chain was found in a study of blood T cell repertoires in COVID-19. Study information: Italy, Spain and the United States were the sources of the convalescent and acute COVID-19 samples. The cDNA or gDNA used as material had been derived from T cells, B-cell-depleted T cells, or PBMCs.

Per the germline V gene, CDR1 is MGHRA and CDR2 is YSYEKL. J lost 4 bases, V lost 4 bases, and 11 bases had no gene match. The CDR3 extends over 16 amino acids. The Seattle site enrolled patients during active infection and followed them longitudinally. Original methodology: The authors estimated nucleated cell counts from reference gene primer amplification. Measured with immunoSEQ multiplex PCR; TCRdb has only the in-frame clones, and not every one. That table is the source of V, J and clone size, and D and trimming were worked out from the DNA. The sample records a few hundred thousand clones, about nine tenths being singletons.

V and J are TRBV4-1 and TRBJ2-7; 9 nucleotides agree with TRBD2. This clonotype was sampled from a woman in her forties or fifties with COVID-19, enrolled during active disease. The sequencing input was peripheral blood. The CDR3 DNA sequence: TGCGCCAGCAGCCCAGCAGCGGGGGGAGGCCCATACGAGCAGTACTTC. Amino acid sequence: CASSPAAGGGPYEQYF.